Listed below are T cell receptor beta chains from one sample, sequenced in a study of OX40 agonist ivuxolimab in advanced cancers. Using immunoSEQ multiplex PCR, the repertoire was profiled, and TCRdb retains in-frame clones only, with some absent. The data hold roughly 18,000 clones, with roughly 83% observed a single time. The specimen was CD4+ or CD8+ T cells sorted from blood, collected in a trial of the OX40 agonist ivuxolimab. Every receptor here comes from an adult with an advanced solid tumor such as melanoma, head and neck, liver or kidney cancer. Each CDR3 is given without its conserved first and last residue.

v_gene	j_gene	len	CDR3aa
TRBV30	TRBJ2-6	13	AWSGRGTGANVLT
TRBV7-7	TRBJ2-1	13	ASSLGQGFYNEQF
TRBV4-1	TRBJ2-5	14	ASSQGGGGARETQY
TRBV7-2	TRBJ1-3	13	ASSLARGGGNTIY
TRBV28	TRBJ1-1	12	ASITGGELTEAF
TRBV9	TRBJ1-5	13	ASSAEGGLGQPQH
TRBV28	TRBJ2-2	13	ASGRGGSNTGELF
TRBV2	TRBJ1-3	15	ASSDGGQGFSGNTIY
TRBV6-1	TRBJ1-5	17	ASSEALQGDASGNQPQH
TRBV7-6	TRBJ2-3	11	ASSLMTSGTQY
TRBV14	TRBJ2-1	14	ASSILAGGKYNEQF
TRBV4-3	TRBJ1-4	14	ASSQDRRQGVGKLF
TRBV5-5	TRBJ2-3	12	ASSLDGGADTQY
TRBV18	TRBJ2-3	11	ASSPLSTDTQY
TRBV28	TRBJ1-2	13	ASSSDHPTGYGYT
TRBV6-5	TRBJ1-1	10	ATRDRVLRAF
TRBV23-1	TRBJ2-1	16	ASSQYPQSSGAINEQF
TRBV6-5	TRBJ2-3	12	ASRMTSKTDTQY
TRBV9	TRBJ1-2	14	ASSVQGTGENYGYT
TRBV18	TRBJ2-7	10	ASSSLAGEQY
TRBV6-1	TRBJ2-3	11	ASSGTRADTQY
TRBV5-4	TRBJ1-1	13	ATSSKTGDGREAF
TRBV18	TRBJ1-1	10	ASSPSASGAF
TRBV7-2	TRBJ1-1	10	ASSGSGAEAF
TRBV6-6	TRBJ1-1	13	ASSYEPSRGTEAF
TRBV27	TRBJ2-3	13	ASSLLGARTDTQY
TRBV30	TRBJ2-3	11	ALGAGAVDTQY
TRBV7-2	TRBJ1-1	13	ASSLTGADRTEAF
TRBV19	TRBJ1-6	11	ASTRVTGSPLH
TRBV5-1	TRBJ2-1	12	ASSLTVRTDEQF